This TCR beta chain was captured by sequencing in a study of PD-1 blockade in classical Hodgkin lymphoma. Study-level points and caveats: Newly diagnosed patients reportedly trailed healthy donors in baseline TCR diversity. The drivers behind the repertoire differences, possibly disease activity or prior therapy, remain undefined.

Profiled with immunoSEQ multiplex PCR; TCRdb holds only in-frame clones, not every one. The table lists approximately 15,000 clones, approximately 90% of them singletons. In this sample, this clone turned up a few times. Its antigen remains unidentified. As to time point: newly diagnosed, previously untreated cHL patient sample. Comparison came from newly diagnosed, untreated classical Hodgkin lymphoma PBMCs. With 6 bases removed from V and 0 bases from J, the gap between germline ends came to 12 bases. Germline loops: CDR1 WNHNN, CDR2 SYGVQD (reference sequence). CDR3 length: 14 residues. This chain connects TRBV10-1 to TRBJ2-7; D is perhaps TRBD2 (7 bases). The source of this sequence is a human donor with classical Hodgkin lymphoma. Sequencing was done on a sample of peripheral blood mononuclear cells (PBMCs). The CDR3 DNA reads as TGCGCCAGCAGGGGGAGGGGGTCCTCCTACGAGCAGTACTTC. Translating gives CASRGRGSSYEQYF.